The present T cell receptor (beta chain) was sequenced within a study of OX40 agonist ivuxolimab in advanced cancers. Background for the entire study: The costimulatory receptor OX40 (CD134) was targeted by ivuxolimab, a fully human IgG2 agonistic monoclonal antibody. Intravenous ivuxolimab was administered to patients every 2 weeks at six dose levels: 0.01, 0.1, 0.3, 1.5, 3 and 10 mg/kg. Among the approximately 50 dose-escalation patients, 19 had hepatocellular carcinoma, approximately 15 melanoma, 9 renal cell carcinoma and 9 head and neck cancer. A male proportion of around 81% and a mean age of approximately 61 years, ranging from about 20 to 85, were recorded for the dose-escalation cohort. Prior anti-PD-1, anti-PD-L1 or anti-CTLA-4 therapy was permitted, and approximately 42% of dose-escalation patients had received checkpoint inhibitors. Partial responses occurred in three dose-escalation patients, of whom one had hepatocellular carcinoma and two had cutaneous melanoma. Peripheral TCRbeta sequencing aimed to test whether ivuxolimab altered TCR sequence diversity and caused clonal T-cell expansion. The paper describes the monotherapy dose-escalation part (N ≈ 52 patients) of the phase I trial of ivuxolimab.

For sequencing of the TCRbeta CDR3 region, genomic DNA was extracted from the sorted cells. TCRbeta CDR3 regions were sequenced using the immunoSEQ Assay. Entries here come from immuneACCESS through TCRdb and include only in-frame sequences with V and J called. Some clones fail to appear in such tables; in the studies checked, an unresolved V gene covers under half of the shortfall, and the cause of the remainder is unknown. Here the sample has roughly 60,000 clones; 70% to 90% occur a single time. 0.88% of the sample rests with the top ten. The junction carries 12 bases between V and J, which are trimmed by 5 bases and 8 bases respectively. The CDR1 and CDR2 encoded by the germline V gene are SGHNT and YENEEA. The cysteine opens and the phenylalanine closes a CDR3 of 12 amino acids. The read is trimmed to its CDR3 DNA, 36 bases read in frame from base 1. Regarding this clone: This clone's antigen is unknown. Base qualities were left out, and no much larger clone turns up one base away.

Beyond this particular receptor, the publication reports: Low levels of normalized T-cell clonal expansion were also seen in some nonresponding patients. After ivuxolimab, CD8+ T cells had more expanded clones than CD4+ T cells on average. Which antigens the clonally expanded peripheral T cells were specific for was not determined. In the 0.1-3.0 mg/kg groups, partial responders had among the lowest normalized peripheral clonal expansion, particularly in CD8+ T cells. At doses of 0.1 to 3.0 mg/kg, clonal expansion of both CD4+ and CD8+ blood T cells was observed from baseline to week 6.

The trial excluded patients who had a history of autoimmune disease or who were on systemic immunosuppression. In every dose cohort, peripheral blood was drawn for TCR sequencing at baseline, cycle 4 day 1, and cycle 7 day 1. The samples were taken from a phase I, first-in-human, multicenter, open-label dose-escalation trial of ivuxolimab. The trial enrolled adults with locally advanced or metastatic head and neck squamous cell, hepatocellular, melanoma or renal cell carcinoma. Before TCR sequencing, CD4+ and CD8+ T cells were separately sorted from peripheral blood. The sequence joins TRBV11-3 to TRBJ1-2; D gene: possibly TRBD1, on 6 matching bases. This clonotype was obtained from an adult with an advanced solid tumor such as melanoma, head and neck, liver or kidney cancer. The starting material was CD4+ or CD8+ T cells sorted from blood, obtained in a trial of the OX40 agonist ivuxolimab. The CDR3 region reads CASSHQGNGYTF. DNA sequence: TGTGCCAGCAGCCACCAGGGGAACGGCTACACCTTC.